This passage covers 19 T cell receptor beta chains from one sample sequenced in a study of CD8 T cells in Susac syndrome (dated by TCRdb to between 2017 and 2020). Preparation of the library involved the immunoSEQ multiplex PCR assay. RNA was extracted using the RNeasy kit, and roughly 0.5 to 1 ug of the RNA was reverse transcribed with random hexamers. TCRdb reanalyzed the raw reads on its own, using fastp at Q25 for trimming and MiXCR for clone calling, and kept in-frame beta chains. CDR3 protein duplicates are merged, each entry listing the most common genes and DNA. The sample has 200,000 or so distinct CDR3 sequences on record, 80% to 95% of them singletons. The top ten clones comprise roughly 0.15% of the sample. Material: CD8+ T cells from PBMCs. The receptors were sampled from a human donor with multiple sclerosis.

The V and J genes are TRBV3-1 and TRBJ2-7; 8 bases are a match to TRBD1. The CDR3 has 16 residues. Germline V gene data show CDR1 as LGHDT and CDR2 as YNNKEL (reference sequence). V trimming: 2 bases; J trimming: 2 bases; junction bases outside the gene matches: 8. The CDR3: CASSQLLGTGTYEQYF. The CDR3 bases are TGTGCCAGCAGCCAACTATTGGGGACAGGCACCTACGAGCAGTACTTC.

This clonotype was seen only a few times. One junction end does not reproduce the germline sequence, and a read error may be involved. The rearrangement joins TRBV19 to TRBJ1-6; the D is unclear. Looked up from germline, CDR1 is LNHDA and CDR2 is SQIVND (reference sequence). CDR3 length: 13 residues. CDR3 DNA sequence: TGTGCCAGTAGTATGGCAGAAAATTCCCCCCTCCACTTT. Its translation is CASSMAENSPLHF.

V and J are TRBV27 and TRBJ2-1, with D perhaps assigned TRBD1 or TRBD2 (6 bases each). Between the trimmed V and J ends, which lost 3 bases and 3 bases, there was a span of 12 bases. Germline loops: CDR1 MNHEY, CDR2 SMNVEV (reference sequence). The CDR3 sequence is 15 residues long. The CDR3 protein is CASSLTGAHYNEQFF. CDR3 sequence (DNA): TGTGCCAGCAGTTTGACGGGGGCCCACTACAATGAGCAGTTCTTC.

This chain uses TRBV6-1 with TRBJ2-3; D is unclear. The CDR3 runs to 15 residues. The V end was cut by 4 bases, the J end by 0 bases, with 11 bases between. Germline V gene lookup returns CDR1 MNHNS and CDR2 SASEGT. The CDR3 coding sequence is TGTGCCAGCAGTGGGGCTACTTCGAGCACAGATACGCAGTATTTT. Translating gives CASSGATSSTDTQYF.

The chain carries TRBV30 and TRBJ2-7; D tentatively fits TRBD1 or TRBD2 (5 bases each). Trimming removed 4 bases at V and 4 bases at J, with 29 bases between. Germline CDR1 GTSNPN, CDR2 SVGIG (reference sequence). The CDR3 runs 18 residues. CDR3 sequence: CAWTASGPDQFDPYEQYF. In DNA form, the CDR3 reads TGTGCCTGGACCGCTTCGGGACCCGACCAATTCGACCCGTACGAGCAGTACTTC.

The chain joins TRBV7-9 to TRBJ2-7; TRBD2 is a possible D gene (6 bases). With 1 base removed from V and 3 bases from J, the gap between germline ends came to 16 bases. Germline-derived CDR1 and CDR2 are SEHNR and FQNEAQ (reference sequence). The CDR3 contains 16 residues. As DNA, the CDR3 is TGTGCCAGCAGCTTAGTTTCGGGAGAGGTCGGCTACGAGCAGTACTTC. Its protein is CASSLVSGEVGYEQYF.

J is TRBJ2-5 and V is TRBV10-3; D gene ambiguous. Germline V gives CDR1 ENHRY, CDR2 SYGVKD. V shed 0 bases and J shed 5 bases, with 19 bases lying between them. The CDR3 totals 17 residues. The CDR3 DNA reads as TGTGCCATCAGTGAGTCGAAAAGGGTTAAGGTCAGGGAGACCCAGTACTTC. Its translation: CAISESKRVKVRETQYF.

This clonotype was found a few times. The CDR3 region has the DNA TGTGCCAGCTCTGGGGTAGGTGAGACCCAGTACTTC. It encodes CASSGVGETQYF. This chain connects TRBV9 to TRBJ2-5; D is uncertain. The germline CDR1 and CDR2 sequences are SGDLS and YYNGEE. This CDR3 contains 12 residues. Trimming took 7 bases from V and 5 from J, leaving 12 bases between them.

V and J are TRBV24-1 and TRBJ2-7; D unclear. There are 13 residues in the CDR3. From germline, CDR1 is KGHDR and CDR2 SFDVKD. The V and J ends lost 5 bases and 3 bases respectively, with 10 bases between them. For the CDR3, the DNA is TGTGCCACCAGTGCTTCTGTAGTCTACGAGCAGTACTTC. Translating it yields CATSASVVYEQYF.

V usage is TRBV5-4 and J usage is TRBJ1-1, with 7 bases matching TRBD1. The CDR3 extends over 12 amino acids. CDR1 SGHNT and CDR2 YYREEE come from the germline V gene (reference sequence). Trimming took 0 bases from V and 10 from J; bases not matched to a gene: 3. The DNA for the CDR3 is TGTGCCAGCAGCTTGGACCAGGGGGGAGCTTTCTTT. Translated, it gives CASSLDQGGAFF.

The chain has TRBV7-9 and TRBJ2-7; 9 nucleotides agree with TRBD2. The trim removed 0 bases at V and 0 bases at J, leaving 6 bases unmatched. Per the germline V gene, CDR1 is SEHNR and CDR2 is FQNEAQ (reference sequence). This CDR3 is built from 17 residues. The CDR3 spells CASSLASSGTISYEQYF. The CDR3 region has the DNA TGTGCCAGCAGCTTAGCGTCTAGCGGGACAATCTCCTACGAGCAGTACTTC.

V usage is TRBV2 and J usage is TRBJ1-1; D remains unclear. Looked up from germline, CDR1 is SNHLY and CDR2 is FYNNEI. Deletions cut 7 bases from V and 6 bases from J, with 9 bases between. There are 11 residues in the CDR3. The CDR3 DNA reads as TGTGCCAGCATCGTTTCCCCTGAAGCTTTCTTT. Translated: CASIVSPEAFF.

The V gene is TRBV12-3 or TRBV12-4, the J gene TRBJ1-1; D is uncertain. The CDR3 totals 12 residues. Trimming pared 7 bases from V and 0 bases from J, leaving 6 bases between. In DNA form, the CDR3 reads TGTGCCAGCACGCTTATGAACACTGAAGCTTTCTTT. This sequence encodes CASTLMNTEAFF.

The chain links TRBV6-1 to TRBJ2-1; D possibly matches TRBD1 or TRBD2 (5 bases each). CDR3 length: 16 amino acids. Trimming cost V 6 bases and J 2 bases, with 17 bases left between them. Per the germline V gene, CDR1 is MNHNS and CDR2 is SASEGT. CDR3 region: CASRPPQGVAYNEQFF. CDR3 nucleotides: TGTGCCAGCAGGCCCCCCCAGGGAGTAGCCTACAATGAGCAGTTCTTC.

This sequence joins TRBV28 and TRBJ2-7; 11 bases line up with TRBD1. The germline V gene has CDR1 MDHEN and CDR2 SYDVKM. The CDR3 has 14 amino acids. V shed 6 bases and J 7 bases; nucleotides not matched to a gene: 8. CDR3: CASRRRGQGDEQYF. DNA of the CDR3: TGTGCCAGCAGGCGACGGGGACAGGGGGATGAGCAGTACTTC.

The chain links TRBV2 to TRBJ2-5; 7 nucleotides align to TRBD2. V was pared by 0 bases and J by 2 bases, with 12 bases of the junction left unmatched. Per the germline V gene, CDR1 is SNHLY and CDR2 is FYNNEI. The CDR3 runs to 18 residues. CDR3 loop: CASSEARIHSGGQETQYF. CDR3 in DNA: TGTGCCAGCAGTGAAGCGCGCATCCACTCGGGGGGACAAGAGACCCAGTACTTC. Supplemented by reference TRBV2 and TRBJ2-5, the full variable domain reads EPEVTQTPSHQVTQMGQEVILRCVPISNHLYFYWYRQILGQKVEFLVSFYNNEISEKSEIFDDQFSVERPDGSNFTLKIRSTKLEDSAMYFCASSEARIHSGGQETQYFGPGTRLLVL.

The chain has TRBV5-4 and TRBJ2-3, with no clear D. The V and J ends lost 4 bases and 5 bases respectively, with 11 bases between them. This CDR3 has 13 amino acids. CDR1 and CDR2 (germline): SGHNT, YYREEE (reference sequence). The CDR3 nucleotides are TGTGCCAGCAGCGGTCAGAACCGAGATACGCAGTATTTT. Residues: CASSGQNRDTQYF.

This chain joins TRBV14 and TRBJ2-1; D perhaps matches TRBD2 (5 bases). The CDR3 is 14 amino acids. Trimming shortened V by 4 bases and J by 6 bases, and 13 bases separated the two germline ends. CDR1 is SGHDN, CDR2 FVKESK, per germline. This CDR3 is CASSRKDWVNEQFF. The CDR3 bases are TGTGCCAGCAGCCGGAAGGACTGGGTCAATGAGCAGTTCTTC.

This chain connects TRBV5-4 to TRBJ1-5, with D possibly being TRBD1 (6 bases). Germline V gives CDR1 SGHNT, CDR2 YYREEE (reference sequence). The CDR3 totals 17 residues. V was trimmed by 5 bases and J by 0 bases, leaving 18 bases between them. For the CDR3, the DNA is TGTGCCAGCAGGGGGGGGCGCCGGACCTATAGCAATCAGCCCCAGCATTTT. Translation gives CASRGGRRTYSNQPQHF.